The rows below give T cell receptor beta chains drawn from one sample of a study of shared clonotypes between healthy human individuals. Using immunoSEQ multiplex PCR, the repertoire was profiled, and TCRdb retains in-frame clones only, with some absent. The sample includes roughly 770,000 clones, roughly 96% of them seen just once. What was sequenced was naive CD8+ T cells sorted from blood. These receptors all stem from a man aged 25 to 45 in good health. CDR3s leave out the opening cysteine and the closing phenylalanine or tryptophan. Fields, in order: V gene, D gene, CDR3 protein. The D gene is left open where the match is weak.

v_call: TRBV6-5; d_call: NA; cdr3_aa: ASSYWGGKNGNTIY
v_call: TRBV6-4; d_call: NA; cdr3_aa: ASSYDHYEQY
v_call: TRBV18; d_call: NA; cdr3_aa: ASSASGVANEKLF
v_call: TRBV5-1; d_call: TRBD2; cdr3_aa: ASSFLLAGSTDTQY
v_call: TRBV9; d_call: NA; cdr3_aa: ASSDGTTNTGELF
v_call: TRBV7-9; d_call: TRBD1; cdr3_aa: ASSLGGTARGPGYT
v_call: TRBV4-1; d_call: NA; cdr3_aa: ASSPTGWNEQF
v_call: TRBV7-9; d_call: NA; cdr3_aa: ASSFYSNEQF
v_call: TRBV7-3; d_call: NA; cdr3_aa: ASSSLADGYNEQF
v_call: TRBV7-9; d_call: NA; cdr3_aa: ASQSSYNEQF
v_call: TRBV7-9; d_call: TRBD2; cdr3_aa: ASSSAGAVDYEQY
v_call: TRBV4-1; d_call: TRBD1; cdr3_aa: ASSQVAGGYEQY
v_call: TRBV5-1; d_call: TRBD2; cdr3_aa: ASTPSGSYEQY
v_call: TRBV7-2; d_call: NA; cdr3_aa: ASSNQVGENTEAF
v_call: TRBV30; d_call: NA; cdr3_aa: AWSGIYDTIY
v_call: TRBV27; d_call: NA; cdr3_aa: ASSFQGNTEAF
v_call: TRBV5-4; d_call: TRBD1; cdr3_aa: ASSWTGLNYEQY
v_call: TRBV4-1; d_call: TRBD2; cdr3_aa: ASSQDPSGYEQY
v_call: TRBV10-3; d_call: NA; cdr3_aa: AISPGVPGELF
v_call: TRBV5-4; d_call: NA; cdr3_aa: ASSLKSLQETQY
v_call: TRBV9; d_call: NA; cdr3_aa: ASSVSQYTPNRVYGYT
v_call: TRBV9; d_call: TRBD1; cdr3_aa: ASSPGTGDFREQY
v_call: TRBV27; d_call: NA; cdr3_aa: ASSLVGMSNEQF
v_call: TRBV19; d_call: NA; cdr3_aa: ASASVGYYGYT
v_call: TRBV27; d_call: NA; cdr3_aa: ASSGTLAGELF
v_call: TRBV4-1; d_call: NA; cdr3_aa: ASSQEGVQETQY